Shown below are 24 T cell receptor beta chains from a single sample sequenced in a study of blood T cells in healthy people across ages. It was with a sample-barcoded 5' primer and a J-beta primer mix that a second PCR of roughly 7 to 11 cycles was run. TCRdb redid the calling of the 5' RACE reads with MiXCR, one entry per CDR3 protein. The repertoire holds 1.5 million or so distinct CDR3 sequences, with roughly 43% as singletons. Sequencing used blood. The source is a woman aged 18-29 years in good health.

Points on this clonotype: A read error may be the cause here, since a much bigger clone is one base away. The chain has TRBV7-8 and TRBJ2-7, with no clear D. Germline lookup yields CDR1 SGHVS and CDR2 FQNEAQ. The V and J ends lost 5 bases and 2 bases respectively, with 13 bases between them. There are 14 residues in the CDR3. CDR3 loop: CASSVVRHPYEQYF. Written as DNA, the CDR3 is TGTGCCAGCAGCGTGGTGAGACACCCCTACGAGCAGTACTTC.

This clonotype was seen a handful of times. This chain uses TRBV7-2 with TRBJ1-2; 8 nucleotides line up with TRBD1. The germline V gene encodes CDR1 SGHTA and CDR2 FQGNSA. The CDR3 is made up of 15 amino acids. V lost 6 bases, J lost 4 bases, and 10 bases stayed unmatched. The CDR3: CASSQSSGGSYGYTF. CDR3 bases: TGTGCCAGCAGTCAGTCCTCAGGGGGCTCCTATGGCTACACCTTC.

The V call is TRBV7-8, the J call TRBJ2-6; no reliable D call. Looked up from germline, CDR1 is SGHVS and CDR2 is FQNEAQ. This CDR3 comprises 17 residues. Trimming took off 2 bases at V and 0 bases at J, with 11 bases between the two ends. The CDR3 spells CASSLKDTYSGANVLTF. DNA of the CDR3: TGTGCCAGCAGCTTAAAAGACACCTACTCTGGGGCCAACGTCCTGACTTTC.

The chain employs TRBV7-9 and TRBJ1-1; D possibly corresponds to TRBD1 (6 bases). Germline V CDR1 and CDR2: SEHNR, FQNEAQ (reference sequence). V gave up 1 base and J gave up 10 bases, with 13 bases separating them. The CDR3 loop spans 13 amino acids. The chain's CDR3 is CASSLGTDYGAFF. The CDR3 coding sequence is TGTGCCAGCAGCTTAGGGACAGACTACGGAGCTTTCTTT.

This chain uses TRBV25-1 with TRBJ2-1, with D tentatively TRBD1 (5 bases). From germline, CDR1 is MGHDK and CDR2 SYGVNS. This CDR3 region has 13 residues. The germline V and J ends were trimmed by 6 bases and 5 bases, with 11 bases remaining between them. The CDR3 DNA sequence: TGTGCCAGCAGGTACAGGAGAAACAATGAGCAGTTCTTC. Translation gives CASRYRRNNEQFF.

This clonotype came up once. One end of the junction is discordant with germline, which a read error may explain. V and J are TRBV9 and TRBJ2-5; 8 bases agree with TRBD1. The CDR3 covers 14 residues. Germline V gene lookup returns CDR1 SGDLS and CDR2 YYNGEE. CDR3 protein: CAGSVTGGQETQYF. The CDR3 coding sequence is TGTGCCGGCAGCGTTACAGGGGGTCAAGAGACCCAGTACTTC.

This clonotype has a single count. The CDR3 DNA reads TGTGCCAGCACCCTGGGACTAGCGGGAGGCTCAGATACGCAGTATTTT. Translated, it gives CASTLGLAGGSDTQYF. The chain links TRBV6-2 or TRBV6-3 to TRBJ2-3, with 15 bases lining up with TRBD2. This CDR3 is 16 amino acids long. The germline V gene encodes CDR1 MNHEY and CDR2 SVGEGT. Trimming cost V 7 bases and J 4 bases; bases outside gene matches: 6.

This clonotype occurred a few times. The gene calls are TRBV2 and TRBJ1-4; 8 bases map to TRBD1. The CDR3 has 13 amino acids. V lost 10 bases to trimming and J lost 7 bases; unmatched junction nucleotides: 8. Germline assignment: CDR1 SNHLY and CDR2 FYNNEI. The CDR3 is CAISGGEVEKLFF. In DNA form, the CDR3 reads TGTGCCATTTCAGGGGGCGAGGTTGAAAAACTGTTTTTT.

This clonotype was seen a few times. CDR3 amino acids: CSVEGGTGLSGNEQFF. CDR3 nucleotides: TGCAGCGTTGAAGGGGGGACAGGGCTGTCTGGGAATGAGCAGTTCTTC. The chain carries TRBV29-1 and TRBJ2-1; TRBD1 matches 9 bases. Germline lookup yields CDR1 SQVTM and CDR2 ANQGSEA. This CDR3 region has 16 residues. Losses at the gene ends were 1 base for V and 7 bases for J; bases not matched to a gene: 11.

The chain combines TRBV6-5 with TRBJ1-2; maybe TRBD1 (5 bases). Trimming took off 7 bases at V and 4 bases at J, with 19 bases between the two ends. CDR1 MNHEY and CDR2 SVGAGI come from the germline V gene. CDR3 size: 15 residues. CDR3 residues: CASTLVARAAYGYTF. In nucleotides, the CDR3 is TGTGCCAGCACCCTTGTTGCCAGGGCAGCCTATGGCTACACCTTC.

Concerning this clonotype itself: The germline gene is not matched at one end of the junction; a read error may be the cause. The chain joins TRBV12-3 or TRBV12-4 to TRBJ2-3; D might be TRBD2 (5 bases). The CDR3 spans 14 residues. As DNA, the CDR3 is TGTGCCACACGGACTCGGAGTAGCACAGATACGCGGTATTTT. Protein sequence: CATRTRSSTDTRYF.

The chain combines TRBV30 with TRBJ2-4; tentatively, D is TRBD1 or TRBD2 (5 bases each). V lost 5 bases to trimming and J lost 13 bases, with 27 bases between them. The length of the CDR3 is 15 residues. The germline V gene has CDR1 GTSNPN and CDR2 SVGIG (reference sequence). The CDR3 DNA follows: TGTGCCTGGGCCCCCACCGGGACCAGACGTATAGAGCAGTACTTC. It specifies CAWAPTGTRRIEQYF. Using reference TRBV30 and TRBJ2-4 for the parts outside the CDR3, the full variable domain is SQTIHQWPATLVQPVGSPLSLECTVEGTSNPNLYWYRQAAGRGLQLLFYSVGIGQISSEVPQNLSASRPQDRQFILSSKKLLLSDSGFYLCAWAPTGTRRIEQYFGAGTRLSVL.

The chain employs TRBV12-3 or TRBV12-4 and TRBJ1-1; TRBD1 agrees at 10 bases. This CDR3 contains 15 residues. J lost 5 bases, V lost 5 bases, and 8 bases had no gene match. This CDR3 is CASSGPGQGRTEAFF. In DNA form, the CDR3 reads TGTGCCAGCAGTGGACCGGGACAGGGGAGAACTGAAGCTTTCTTT.

This sequence joins TRBV7-9 and TRBJ1-2, with D tentatively TRBD1 (5 bases). Trimming took 6 bases from V and 6 from J, leaving 20 bases between them. Germline V gene sequence: CDR1 SEHNR, CDR2 FQNEAQ (reference sequence). The CDR3 contains 15 residues. CDR3 in amino acids: CASSHPGGGIDGYTF. The CDR3 DNA sequence: TGTGCCAGCAGTCATCCGGGGGGGGGAATTGATGGCTACACCTTC.

The rearrangement joins TRBV20-1 to TRBJ2-3, with D perhaps being TRBD1 or TRBD2 (5 bases each). Per germline, CDR1 DFQATT and CDR2 SNEGSKA (reference sequence). The germline V and J ends were trimmed by 6 bases and 0 bases, with 13 bases remaining between them. The CDR3 is 14 amino acids. The DNA for the CDR3 is TGCAGTGCAAGACGGGGACCGAGCACAGATACGCAGTATTTT. Translation gives CSARRGPSTDTQYF.

The CDR3 reads CSALGTSGATDTQYF. CDR3 coding DNA: TGCAGTGCCCTAGGGACTAGCGGGGCAACAGATACGCAGTATTTT. The gene calls are TRBV20-1 and TRBJ2-3, with 13 bases matching TRBD2. Per the germline V gene, CDR1 is DFQATT and CDR2 is SNEGSKA (reference sequence). The ends lost 6 bases at V and 3 bases at J; junction bases unmatched: 6. This CDR3 has 15 residues.

The chain recombines TRBV6-2 or TRBV6-3 with TRBJ2-5; D is possibly TRBD2 (5 bases). V lost 5 bases, J lost 5 bases, and 12 bases lay in between. Germline loops: CDR1 MNHEY, CDR2 SVGEGT. The CDR3 has 13 amino acids. The chain's CDR3 is CASSDGAEETQYF. The CDR3, as DNA: TGTGCCAGCAGTGACGGAGCGGAGGAGACCCAGTACTTC.

The chain has TRBV6-5 and TRBJ2-3; no definite D call. The V end was cut by 0 bases, the J end by 7 bases, with 17 bases between. Germline V gene sequence: CDR1 MNHEY, CDR2 SVGAGI. The CDR3 spans 16 residues. CDR3 sequence reads: CASSYSRSRSSYTQYF. CDR3 bases: TGTGCCAGCAGTTACTCGAGATCCCGTTCATCTTATACGCAGTATTTT.

Of note for this clonotype: A clone one base away is much larger, so this may be a read error. The chain combines TRBV4-3 with TRBJ2-6; D possibly corresponds to TRBD2 (5 bases). The CDR3 has 16 residues. V was shortened by 1 base and J by 0 bases, with 7 bases between the two germline ends. Germline V gives CDR1 LGHNA, CDR2 YSLEER. The DNA for the CDR3 is TGCGCCAGCAGCCAAGGAGGACTCTCTGGGGCCAACGTCCTGACTTTC. It specifies CASSQGGLSGANVLTF.

This clonotype was seen a handful of times. The V call is TRBV20-1, the J call TRBJ2-7; 12 bases line up with TRBD2. The trim removed 0 bases at V and 2 bases at J, leaving 11 bases unmatched. This CDR3 has 18 residues. Germline loops: CDR1 DFQATT, CDR2 SNEGSKA (reference sequence). The CDR3 sequence is CSARDLAGGPLVPYEQYF. As DNA, the CDR3 is TGCAGTGCTAGAGATCTAGCGGGAGGGCCGTTAGTCCCCTACGAGCAGTACTTC.

The rearrangement uses TRBV7-9 and TRBJ2-3; D is uncertain. The V gene lost 2 bases and the J gene lost 0 bases, with 9 bases spanning the gap. Germline V gene sequence: CDR1 SEHNR, CDR2 FQNEAQ (reference sequence). The CDR3 loop spans 15 amino acids. The CDR3 DNA is TGTGCCAGCAGCTTATTATTTGGCAGCACAGATACGCAGTATTTT. Amino acids: CASSLLFGSTDTQYF. Looking up the rest from reference TRBV7-9 and TRBJ2-3 gives the full variable domain: DTGVSQNPRHKITKRGQNVTFRCDPISEHNRLYWYRQTLGQGPEFLTYFQNEAQLEKSRLLSDRFSAERPKGSFSTLEIQRTEQGDSAMYLCASSLLFGSTDTQYFGPGTRLTVL.

This clonotype showed up just a few times. The chain couples TRBV4-2 to TRBJ2-1; TRBD1 aligns across 7 bases. The J segment lost 4 bases and the V segment lost 1 base, leaving 4 bases of the junction unmatched. CDR1 and CDR2 from the germline V gene are LGHNA and YNFKEQ. The CDR3 runs to 15 residues. The CDR3 protein is CASSQAGQFYNEQFF. DNA of the CDR3: TGTGCCAGCAGCCAAGCGGGACAGTTTTACAATGAGCAGTTCTTC.

The table lists this clonotype with a few counts. The chain links TRBV10-3 to TRBJ1-6, with TRBD1 identical over 7 bases. The CDR3 contains 16 residues. Trimming at V came to 4 bases and at J to 0 bases, leaving 3 bases not matched to a gene. Germline assignment: CDR1 ENHRY and CDR2 SYGVKD. The CDR3 sequence: CAISADRASYNSPLHF. Here the CDR3 DNA reads TGTGCCATCAGTGCTGACAGGGCCTCCTATAATTCACCCCTCCACTTT.

V gene TRBV12-3 or TRBV12-4 combines with J gene TRBJ1-1; possible D gene TRBD1, 5 bases. The ends were cut back, 0 bases at V and 5 bases at J, with 13 bases in the middle. The CDR3 is 15 amino acids. Here the CDR3 DNA reads TGTGCCAGCAGTTTAGCTGTCGGTGAGGGGACTGAAGCTTTCTTT. Translation: CASSLAVGEGTEAFF.